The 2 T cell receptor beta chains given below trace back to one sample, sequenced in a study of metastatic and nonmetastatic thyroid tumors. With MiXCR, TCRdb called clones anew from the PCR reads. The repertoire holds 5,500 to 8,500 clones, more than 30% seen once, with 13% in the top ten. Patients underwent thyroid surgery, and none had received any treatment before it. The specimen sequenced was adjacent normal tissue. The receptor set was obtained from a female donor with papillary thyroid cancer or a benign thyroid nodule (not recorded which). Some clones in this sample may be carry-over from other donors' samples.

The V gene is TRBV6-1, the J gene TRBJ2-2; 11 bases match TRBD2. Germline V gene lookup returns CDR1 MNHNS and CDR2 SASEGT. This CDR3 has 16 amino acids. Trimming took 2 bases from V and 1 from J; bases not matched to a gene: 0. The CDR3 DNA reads TGTGCCAGCAGTGAACTAGCGGGAGGGAACACCGGGGAGCTGTTTTTT. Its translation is CASSELAGGNTGELFF.

CDR3 sequence: CASRRGSDNEQFF. The CDR3 DNA reads as TGTGCCAGCAGGCGGGGATCAGACAATGAGCAGTTCTTC. The chain uses TRBV6-1 and TRBJ2-1, with D possibly matching TRBD2 (6 bases). Trimming cost V 6 bases and J 5 bases, with 11 bases left between them. The CDR3 totals 13 residues. The germline CDR1 and CDR2 sequences are MNHNS and SASEGT.